Shown below are 31 T cell receptor beta chains from a single sample sequenced in a study of identical twins. In TCRdb, the 5' RACE reads were re-called with MiXCR into one record per CDR3 protein. In the table there are more than 400,000 distinct CDR3 sequences, 13% to 15% of which are singletons. This same sample was also taken into another study, of yellow fever vaccine responses in identical twins.

Sequenced: CD4+ T cells sorted from blood. All receptors come from a woman between 18 and 30 years old in good health.

The chain combines TRBV6-5 with TRBJ2-1, with D uncertain. V was shortened by 0 bases and J by 4 bases, with 13 bases between the two germline ends. The germline V gene encodes CDR1 MNHEY and CDR2 SVGAGI. This CDR3 region has 16 residues. CDR3 coding DNA: TGTGCCAGCAGTTACTCTGGGCGCTTCGATTACAATGAGCAGTTCTTC. Translating it yields CASSYSGRFDYNEQFF.

This clonotype came up a few times. V and J are TRBV12-3 or TRBV12-4 and TRBJ1-2, with D hard to call. The length of the CDR3 is 11 residues. Trimming took 2 bases from V and 7 from J, leaving 5 bases between them. The CDR3 reads CASSLLVGYTF. The CDR3 DNA follows: TGTGCCAGCAGTTTACTGGTTGGCTACACCTTC.

This rearrangement joins TRBV4-2 to TRBJ2-1; perhaps TRBD1 as D (6 bases). V was pared by 0 bases and J by 10 bases, with 22 bases between. The CDR3 sequence is 17 residues long. CDR1 LGHNA and CDR2 YNFKEQ come from the germline V gene. For the CDR3, the DNA is TGTGCCAGCAGCCAAGACAGATATTGGGCTCCAGGGGACGAGCAGTTCTTC. Its protein is CASSQDRYWAPGDEQFF.

V and J are TRBV5-1 and TRBJ2-3; unclear D gene. The CDR3 is made up of 14 amino acids. The germline V gene encodes CDR1 SGHRS and CDR2 YFSETQ. The ends were cut back, 1 base at V and 0 bases at J, with 6 bases in the middle. CDR3 sequence: CASSLKDSTDTQYF. Here the CDR3 DNA reads TGCGCCAGCAGCTTGAAAGATAGCACAGATACGCAGTATTTT.

This rearrangement joins TRBV28 to TRBJ2-7, with 7 bases lining up with TRBD2. The CDR3 totals 15 residues. Losses at the gene ends were 6 bases for V and 5 bases for J; bases not matched to a gene: 13. In germline, CDR1 is MDHEN, CDR2 SYDVKM. CDR3 region: CASSHRGRDRNEQYF. The CDR3 bases are TGTGCCAGCAGCCACCGGGGGAGGGATAGGAACGAGCAGTACTTC.

The chain combines TRBV20-1 with TRBJ1-6; no clear D. The length of the CDR3 is 15 residues. V dropped 6 bases and J dropped 2 bases, with 14 bases sitting between them. The germline CDR1 and CDR2 sequences are DFQATT and SNEGSKA (reference sequence). The CDR3 protein is CSARWDGAYNSPLHF. CDR3 in DNA: TGCAGTGCCAGATGGGATGGGGCCTATAATTCACCCCTCCACTTT.

This clonotype has more than one count but fewer than ten. The junction departs from the called germline gene at one end, perhaps through a read error. The V and J genes are TRBV7-6 and TRBJ2-2, with 10 bases lining up with TRBD2. The CDR3 totals 15 residues. Per germline, CDR1 SGHVS and CDR2 FNYEAQ. The CDR3 sequence is CASTLAGTNTGELFF. CDR3 DNA sequence: TGTGCCTCCACACTAGCGGGGACGAACACCGGGGAGCTCTTTTTT.

The table lists this clonotype with a few counts. The genes are TRBV24-1 and TRBJ2-1; 12 bases align to TRBD2. Germline V lookup: CDR1 KGHDR, CDR2 SFDVKD. The CDR3 runs to 20 residues. The J segment lost 0 bases and the V segment lost 4 bases, leaving 12 bases of the junction unmatched. CDR3 amino acids: CATSDPGLAGTSSSYNEQFF. CDR3 DNA sequence: TGTGCCACCAGTGACCCAGGACTAGCGGGGACCTCCAGCTCCTACAATGAGCAGTTCTTC.

This clonotype was seen a handful of times. Mismatch with germline at one junction end may stem from a read error. This chain links TRBV5-1 with TRBJ2-2; D perhaps matches TRBD1 (6 bases). Per the germline V gene, CDR1 is SGHRS and CDR2 is YFSETQ. CDR3 length: 16 residues. The CDR3 DNA is TGCGCCAGCAGATTGGGTACAGGGCTAGTCACCGGGGAGCTGTTTTTT. Its translation: CASRLGTGLVTGELFF.

This clonotype has more than one count but fewer than ten. This chain links TRBV5-1 with TRBJ2-2; 9 nucleotides agree with TRBD2. This CDR3 spans 16 amino acids. The V and J ends lost 4 bases and 7 bases, in that order; junction bases with no gene match: 11. Per the germline V gene, CDR1 is SGHRS and CDR2 is YFSETQ. In DNA form, the CDR3 reads TGCGCCAGCAGCCCTCCTCGCGGGGGGGCTTACGGGGAGCTGTTTTTT. Protein sequence: CASSPPRGGAYGELFF.

The chain is built from TRBV12-3 or TRBV12-4 and TRBJ2-5; D gene ambiguous. The CDR3 has 12 residues. The V gene lost 3 bases and the J gene lost 12 bases, with 14 bases spanning the gap. This chain's CDR3 is CASSFGSLVEYF. CDR3 DNA sequence: TGTGCCAGCAGTTTCGGCAGCCTCGTTGAGTACTTC.

A few counts support this clonotype. The CDR3 sequence is CASSLWASGYNEQFF. The CDR3 nucleotides read TGCGCCAGCAGCTTGTGGGCTAGCGGATACAATGAGCAGTTCTTC. The genes are TRBV5-1 and TRBJ2-1; the match to TRBD2 covers 7 bases. The CDR3 is 15 residues long. The V segment lost 1 base and the J segment 4 bases; nucleotides outside the gene matches: 5. Germline CDR1 is SGHRS and CDR2 is YFSETQ.

The chain couples TRBV6-1 to TRBJ2-3; the D is unclear. Germline V gene data show CDR1 as MNHNS and CDR2 as SASEGT. V gave up 6 bases and J gave up 0 bases, with 13 bases separating them. This CDR3 has 15 amino acids. The chain's CDR3 is CASSLLDGSTDTQYF. The CDR3 DNA sequence: TGTGCCAGCAGCCTCCTGGACGGTAGCACAGATACGCAGTATTTT.

This clonotype showed up many times. The J gene is TRBJ2-1, the V gene TRBV12-3 or TRBV12-4; D might be TRBD2 (6 bases). V was cut by 6 bases and J by 5 bases, with 11 bases left in between. This CDR3 is built from 13 residues. CDR3 DNA: TGTGCCAGCAGCAACCGCGGGGACAATGAGCAGTTCTTC. Translation: CASSNRGDNEQFF.

Details on this clonotype: A much larger clone sits a single nucleotide away, making a read error possible. The rearrangement joins TRBV20-1 to TRBJ2-4; the match to TRBD1 covers 11 bases. CDR3 size: 16 residues. CDR1 DFQATT and CDR2 SNEGSKA come from the germline V gene (reference sequence). This CDR3 reads CCAGQGAVLAKNIQYF. In DNA form, the CDR3 reads TGCTGTGCTGGACAGGGGGCTGTCTTGGCCAAAAACATTCAGTACTTC.

This clonotype occurred a few times. The genes are TRBV5-1 and TRBJ2-2; tentatively, D is TRBD1 (5 bases). V lost 4 bases to trimming and J lost 6 bases, with 19 bases between them. Germline assignment: CDR1 SGHRS and CDR2 YFSETQ. The CDR3 consists of 16 residues. The CDR3 reads CASSLEGVSIPGELFF. Here the CDR3 DNA reads TGCGCCAGCAGCCTCGAAGGGGTGTCCATCCCCGGGGAGCTGTTTTTT.

The chain links TRBV20-1 to TRBJ2-7; D possibly corresponds to TRBD1 (5 bases). Trimming removed 1 base at V and 0 bases at J, with 10 bases between. Germline CDR1 is DFQATT and CDR2 is SNEGSKA (reference sequence). The CDR3 sequence is 14 residues long. The CDR3 loop reads CSARVDRLSYEQYV. CDR3 coding DNA: TGCAGTGCTAGAGTCGACAGACTCTCCTACGAGCAGTACGTC.

This clonotype was counted between two and nine times. This chain connects TRBV6-5 to TRBJ2-5, with TRBD2 identical over 9 bases. Germline loops: CDR1 MNHEY, CDR2 SVGAGI. There are 15 residues in the CDR3. The junction had 6 bases not matched to a gene; V was cut back by 2 bases and J by 5 bases. CDR3 in DNA: TGTGCCAGCAGTTACCCAAGCGGGAGGCAGGAGACCCAGTACTTC. Protein sequence: CASSYPSGRQETQYF.

This clonotype appeared a few times. This chain uses TRBV20-1 with TRBJ2-3; 7 bases are a match to TRBD2. The CDR3 spans 15 residues. Looked up from germline, CDR1 is DFQATT and CDR2 is SNEGSKA (reference sequence). V shed 0 bases, J shed 1 base, and the junction held 4 bases outside the gene matches. CDR3 sequence (DNA): TGCAGTGCTAGAGATGGTCTAGCGGGCACAGATACGCAGTATTTT. The encoded protein is CSARDGLAGTDTQYF.

This chain links TRBV19 with TRBJ2-5, with 8 bases that match TRBD1. Unmatched junction bases numbered 8, after V lost 6 bases and J lost 2 bases. The CDR3 spans 15 residues. Germline CDR1 and CDR2: LNHDA and SQIVND (reference sequence). CDR3 amino acids: CASRRDRMRQETQYF. The CDR3 DNA follows: TGTGCCAGTAGACGGGACAGGATGCGGCAAGAGACCCAGTACTTC.

This clonotype was detected only a few times. This rearrangement joins TRBV2 to TRBJ2-1; D not resolved. Trimming shortened V by 2 bases and J by 1 base, and 9 bases separated the two germline ends. This CDR3 is built from 15 residues. From germline, CDR1 is SNHLY and CDR2 FYNNEI. This CDR3 is CASSEIGASYNEQFF. The CDR3 bases are TGTGCCAGCAGTGAAATTGGAGCGTCCTACAATGAGCAGTTCTTC.

This clonotype was picked up a small number of times. The rearrangement uses TRBV20-1 and TRBJ2-3; either TRBD1 or TRBD2 may supply D (5 bases each). Trimming left V 5 bases short and J 4 bases short, with 19 bases between. CDR3 length: 15 residues. Germline loops: CDR1 DFQATT, CDR2 SNEGSKA (reference sequence). The CDR3: CSASAGGLTPDTQYF. As DNA, the CDR3 is TGCAGTGCTTCAGCTGGGGGATTGACGCCAGATACGCAGTATTTT.

The rearrangement uses TRBV12-3 or TRBV12-4 and TRBJ1-6, with D possibly being TRBD1 (5 bases). V dropped 9 bases and J dropped 0 bases, with 12 bases sitting between them. The CDR3 has 15 amino acids. The chain's CDR3 is CASRQRSSYNSPLHF. The CDR3 nucleotides are TGTGCCAGTCGACAGAGAAGCTCCTATAATTCACCCCTCCACTTT.

This clonotype appeared a single time. The V call is TRBV2, the J call TRBJ2-7, with 12 bases matching TRBD2. Per germline, CDR1 SNHLY and CDR2 FYNNEI. This CDR3 has 17 residues. The trim removed 4 bases at V and 6 bases at J, leaving 13 bases unmatched. CDR3 sequence reads: CASSGGGLAGFRGEQYF. Here the CDR3 DNA reads TGTGCCAGCAGTGGGGGAGGACTAGCGGGATTCCGGGGCGAGCAGTACTTC.

There are a few counts of this clonotype. The chain combines TRBV5-1 with TRBJ2-5, with D perhaps being TRBD1 or TRBD2 (5 bases each). This CDR3 has 17 amino acids. CDR1 is SGHRS and CDR2 is YFSETQ in the germline V gene. Deletions cut 0 bases from V and 0 bases from J, with 15 bases between. For the CDR3, the DNA is TGCGCCAGCAGCTTGGTTCGGGGCAGCGAATACCAAGAGACCCAGTACTTC. Amino acid sequence: CASSLVRGSEYQETQYF.

The chain is built from TRBV7-2 and TRBJ2-5, with D possibly being TRBD1 or TRBD2 (5 bases each). The ends were cut back, 6 bases at V and 2 bases at J, with 13 bases in the middle. Germline V gene lookup returns CDR1 SGHTA and CDR2 FQGNSA. The CDR3 runs to 14 residues. CDR3 sequence reads: CASSLGPLQETQYF. DNA for the CDR3: TGTGCCAGCAGTTTGGGACCTTTACAAGAGACCCAGTACTTC.

In its sample, this clonotype was seen a few times. The chain employs TRBV20-1 and TRBJ2-1, with 12 bases lining up with TRBD2. Trimming took 3 bases from V and 10 from J; bases not matched to a gene: 10. Germline CDR1 is DFQATT and CDR2 is SNEGSKA (reference sequence). CDR3 size: 15 residues. The CDR3 region has the DNA TGCAGTGCTAGTGATCTAGCGGGAGGGCCCGGGGAGCAGTTCTTC. Protein: CSASDLAGGPGEQFF.

This chain joins TRBV15 and TRBJ2-1, with TRBD2 identical over 7 bases. The CDR3 spans 17 residues. The V and J ends lost 0 bases and 6 bases, in that order; junction bases with no gene match: 11. The germline gives CDR1 LNHNV, CDR2 YYDKDF (reference sequence). CDR3 sequence (DNA): TGTGCCACCAGCAGAGATCACGCGGCGGGAGTAAGCAATGAGCAGTTCTTC. Translation gives CATSRDHAAGVSNEQFF. Combining the CDR3 with reference TRBV15 and TRBJ2-1 gives the whole variable domain DAMVIQNPRYQVTQFGKPVTLSCSQTLNHNVMYWYQQKSSQAPKLLFHYYDKDFNNEADTPDNFQSRRPNTSFCFLDIRSPGLGDTAMYLCATSRDHAAGVSNEQFFGPGTRLTVL.

V and J are TRBV12-3 or TRBV12-4 and TRBJ2-3, with 12 bases matching TRBD2. This CDR3 has 23 amino acids. The J segment lost 2 bases and the V segment lost 3 bases, leaving 24 bases of the junction unmatched. The CDR3 DNA sequence: TGTGCCAGCAGTTTCGACAGGGGGCGCGCGTCCCTAGCGGGGGGGGGATACACAGATACGCAGTATTTT. Translating gives CASSFDRGRASLAGGGYTDTQYF.

The gene calls are TRBV4-1 and TRBJ2-1, with D tentatively TRBD2 (5 bases). Germline lookup yields CDR1 MGHRA and CDR2 YSYEKL. This CDR3 has 13 amino acids. V shed 1 base and J shed 6 bases, with 7 bases lying between them. CDR3 DNA sequence: TGCGCCAGCAGCCAAGTCCGGGGCAATGAGCAGTTCTTC. Protein sequence: CASSQVRGNEQFF.

This rearrangement joins TRBV4-1 to TRBJ1-1, with D possibly TRBD1 on 5 matching bases. The V end was cut by 6 bases, the J end by 0 bases, with 14 bases between. The V gene's germline CDR1 is MGHRA and CDR2 YSYEKL. This CDR3 has 15 residues. The CDR3 here is CASSWGETLNTEAFF. Here the CDR3 DNA reads TGCGCCAGCAGTTGGGGGGAAACCCTGAACACTGAAGCTTTCTTT.